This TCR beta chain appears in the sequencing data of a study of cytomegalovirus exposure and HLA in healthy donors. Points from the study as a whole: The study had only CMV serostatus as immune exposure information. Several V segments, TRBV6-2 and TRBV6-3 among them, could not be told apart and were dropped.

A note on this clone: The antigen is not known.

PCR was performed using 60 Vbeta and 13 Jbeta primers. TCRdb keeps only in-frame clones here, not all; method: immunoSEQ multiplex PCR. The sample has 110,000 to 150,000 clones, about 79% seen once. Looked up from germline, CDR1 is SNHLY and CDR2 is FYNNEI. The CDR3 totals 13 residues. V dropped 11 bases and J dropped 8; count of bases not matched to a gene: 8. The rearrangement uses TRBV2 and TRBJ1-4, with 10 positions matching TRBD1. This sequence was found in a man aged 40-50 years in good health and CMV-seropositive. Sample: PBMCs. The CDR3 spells CAAGDRGYEKLFF. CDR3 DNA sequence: TGTGCCGCCGGGGACAGGGGTTACGAAAAACTGTTTTTT.